Listed below are T cell receptor beta chains from one sample, sequenced in a study of blood T cell repertoires in COVID-19. Only in-frame clones appear in the TCRdb table, and some are missing; sequencing was by immunoSEQ multiplex PCR. The sample carries a few hundred thousand clones, around 89% recorded once. The sample consisted of PBMCs or T cells enriched from blood (not recorded which). These receptors came from a woman aged 50 to 60 who had recovered from COVID-19. CDR3s include the opening cysteine and the closing phenylalanine or tryptophan. Fields, in order: V gene, J gene, clone size, D gene, CDR3 DNA, CDR3 protein. The D gene is left open where the match is weak. Size is stated for part of the rows, as once, few or many counts, or as a class when the clone is expanded.

TRBV19	TRBJ2-1	once	TRBD1	TGTGCCAGTGTTCGACAGGGTGACTACAATGAGCAGTTCTTC	CASVRQGDYNEQFF
TRBV5-6	TRBJ1-6	.	TRBD1	TGTGCCAGCAGCGTGACTGACCGGGACAGGGTTAATTCACCCCTCCACTTT	CASSVTDRDRVNSPLHF
TRBV5-8	TRBJ1-1	.	TRBD1	TGTGCCAGCAGCTTTGGAGGGGGCCCTGAAGCTTTCTTT	CASSFGGGPEAFF
TRBV5-6	TRBJ2-7	.	.	TGTGCCAGCAGCTCCACCTACGAGCAGTACTTC	CASSSTYEQYF
TRBV7-2	TRBJ2-7	.	.	TGTGCCAGCAGCTGGGGGCGGGAGTCCTTCGAGCAGTACTTC	CASSWGRESFEQYF
TRBV7-6	TRBJ1-5	.	.	TGTGCCAGCAGCTCGAACAGAAATCAGCCCCAGCATTTT	CASSSNRNQPQHF
TRBV2	TRBJ2-1	.	.	TGTGCCAGCAGCACCTCCCGTTTCGGCGACGGACTTAGTGATGAGCAGTTCTTC	CASSTSRFGDGLSDEQFF
TRBV2	TRBJ2-1	.	TRBD2	TGTGCCAGCAGTGCTACTAGCGGGAGTGGCAATGAGCAGTTCTTC	CASSATSGSGNEQFF
TRBV5-1	TRBJ2-2	.	.	TGCGCCAGCAGCTTGACAGGACGAACCGACACCGGGGAGCTGTTTTTT	CASSLTGRTDTGELFF
TRBV19	TRBJ2-2	.	TRBD2	TGTGCCAGTAGTACCCTCGGACTAGCGGGAGGAATGATCACCGGGGAGCTGTTTTTT	CASSTLGLAGGMITGELFF
TRBV28	TRBJ1-1	.	.	TGTGCCAGCAGTTCCTCCACTAGGGGGTACACTGAAGCTTTCTTT	CASSSSTRGYTEAFF
TRBV12-3/TRBV12-4	TRBJ2-7	.	.	TGTGCCAGCAGTTTTACAGGGCACGAGCAGTACTTC	CASSFTGHEQYF
TRBV28	TRBJ1-2	.	TRBD1	TGTGCCAGCAGTTCTCCGGGGACAGCCCAAGGACGCTATGGCTACACCTTC	CASSSPGTAQGRYGYTF
TRBV25-1	TRBJ1-3	.	.	TGTGCCAGCAGCTACGGAAACACCATATATTTT	CASSYGNTIYF